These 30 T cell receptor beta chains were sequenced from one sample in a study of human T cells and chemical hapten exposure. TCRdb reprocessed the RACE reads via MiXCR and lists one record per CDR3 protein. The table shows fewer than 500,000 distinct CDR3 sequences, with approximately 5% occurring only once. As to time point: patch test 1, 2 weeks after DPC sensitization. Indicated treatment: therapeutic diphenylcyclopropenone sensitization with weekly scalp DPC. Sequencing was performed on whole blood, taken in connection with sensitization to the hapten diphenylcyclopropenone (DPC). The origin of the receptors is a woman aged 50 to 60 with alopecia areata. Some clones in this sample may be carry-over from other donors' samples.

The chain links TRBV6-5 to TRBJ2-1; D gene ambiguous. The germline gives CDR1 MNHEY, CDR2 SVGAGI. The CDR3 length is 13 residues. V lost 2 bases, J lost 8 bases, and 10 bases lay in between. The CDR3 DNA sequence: TGTGCCAGCAGTTACAATCTGGAATATGAGCAGTTCTTC. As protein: CASSYNLEYEQFF.

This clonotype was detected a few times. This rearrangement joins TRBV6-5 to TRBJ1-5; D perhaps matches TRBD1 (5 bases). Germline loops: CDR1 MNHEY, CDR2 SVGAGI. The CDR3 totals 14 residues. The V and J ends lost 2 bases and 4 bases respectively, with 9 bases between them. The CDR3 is CASSYGAANQPQHF. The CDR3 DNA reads TGTGCCAGCAGTTACGGGGCAGCAAATCAGCCCCAGCATTTT.

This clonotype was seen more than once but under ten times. The CDR3 nucleotides are TGCAGCCTACGGAGGACAGGGGGCAAAGAGACCCAGTACTTC. It translates to CSLRRTGGKETQYF. This chain uses TRBV29-1 with TRBJ2-5, with 11 bases that match TRBD1. The CDR3 has 14 amino acids. Looked up from germline, CDR1 is SQVTM and CDR2 is ANQGSEA. The J segment lost 3 bases and the V segment lost 8 bases, leaving 8 bases of the junction unmatched.

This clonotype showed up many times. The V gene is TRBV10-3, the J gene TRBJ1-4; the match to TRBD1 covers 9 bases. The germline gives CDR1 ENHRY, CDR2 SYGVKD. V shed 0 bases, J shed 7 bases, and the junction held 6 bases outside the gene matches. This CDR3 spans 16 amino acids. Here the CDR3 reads CAISESNRGLGEKLFF. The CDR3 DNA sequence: TGTGCCATCAGTGAGTCGAACAGGGGGCTTGGTGAAAAACTGTTTTTT.

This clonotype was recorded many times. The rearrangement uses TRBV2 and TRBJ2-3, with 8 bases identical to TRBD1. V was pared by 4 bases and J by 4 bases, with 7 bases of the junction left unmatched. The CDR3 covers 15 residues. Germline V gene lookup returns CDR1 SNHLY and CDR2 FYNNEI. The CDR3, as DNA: TGTGCCAGCAGTGTGGACAGGGCGAACGCAGATACGCAGTATTTT. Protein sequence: CASSVDRANADTQYF.

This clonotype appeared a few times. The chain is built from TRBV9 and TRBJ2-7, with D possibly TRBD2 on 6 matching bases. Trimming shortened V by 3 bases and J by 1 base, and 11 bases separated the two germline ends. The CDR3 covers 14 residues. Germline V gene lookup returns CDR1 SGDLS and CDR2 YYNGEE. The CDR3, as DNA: TGTGCCAGCAGCGACGGGAGCGGTTCCTACGAGCAGTACTTC. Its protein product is CASSDGSGSYEQYF.

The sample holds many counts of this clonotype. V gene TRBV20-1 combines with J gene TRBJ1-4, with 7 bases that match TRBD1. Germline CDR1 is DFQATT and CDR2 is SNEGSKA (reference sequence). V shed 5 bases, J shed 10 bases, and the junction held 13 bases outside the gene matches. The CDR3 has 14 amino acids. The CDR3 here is CSASPDRAGGKLFF. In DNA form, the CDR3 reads TGCAGTGCTTCCCCCGACAGGGCCGGGGGAAAACTGTTTTTT.

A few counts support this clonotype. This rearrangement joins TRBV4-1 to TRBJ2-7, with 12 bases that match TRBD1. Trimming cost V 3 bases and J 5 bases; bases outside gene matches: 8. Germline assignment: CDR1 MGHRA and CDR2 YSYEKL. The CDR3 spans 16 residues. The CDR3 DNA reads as TGCGCCAGCAGCCAGGCCGGGACAGGGGGCGGAGACGAGCAGTACTTC. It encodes CASSQAGTGGGDEQYF.

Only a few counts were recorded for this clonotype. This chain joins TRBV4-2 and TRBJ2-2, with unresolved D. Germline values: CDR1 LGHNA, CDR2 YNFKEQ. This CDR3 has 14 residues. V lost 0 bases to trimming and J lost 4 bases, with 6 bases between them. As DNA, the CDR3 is TGTGCCAGCAGCCAAGAAGATCTCACCGGGGAGCTGTTTTTT. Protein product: CASSQEDLTGELFF.

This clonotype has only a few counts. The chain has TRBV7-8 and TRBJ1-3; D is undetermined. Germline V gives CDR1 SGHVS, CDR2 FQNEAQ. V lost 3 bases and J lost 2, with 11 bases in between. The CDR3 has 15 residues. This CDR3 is CASSFEQLPGNTIYF. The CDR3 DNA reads TGTGCCAGCAGCTTTGAACAGCTCCCTGGAAACACCATATATTTT.

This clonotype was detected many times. The CDR3 region is CSVEDRKGEKLFF. The CDR3, as DNA: TGCAGCGTTGAGGACAGGAAGGGTGAAAAACTGTTTTTT. V is TRBV29-1 and J is TRBJ1-4; 7 bases line up with TRBD1. The CDR3 spans 13 residues. Germline V gene lookup returns CDR1 SQVTM and CDR2 ANQGSEA. Germline trimming cut 3 bases from V and 7 bases from J; bases unmatched to any gene: 5.

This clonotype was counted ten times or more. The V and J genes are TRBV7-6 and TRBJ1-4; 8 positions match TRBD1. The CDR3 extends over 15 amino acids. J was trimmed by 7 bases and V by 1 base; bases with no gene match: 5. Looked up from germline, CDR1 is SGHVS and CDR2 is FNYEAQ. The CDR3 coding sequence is TGTGCCAGCAGCTTAGGGACAGGGAGTGGTGAAAAACTGTTTTTT. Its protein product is CASSLGTGSGEKLFF.

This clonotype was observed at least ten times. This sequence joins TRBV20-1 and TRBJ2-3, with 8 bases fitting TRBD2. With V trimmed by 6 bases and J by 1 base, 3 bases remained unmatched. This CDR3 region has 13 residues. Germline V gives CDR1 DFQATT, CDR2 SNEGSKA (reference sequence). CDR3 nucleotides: TGCAGTGCCCCGCGGGAGGGCACAGATACGCAGTATTTT. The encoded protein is CSAPREGTDTQYF.

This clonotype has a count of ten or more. Here the CDR3 reads CASSLGTDYGYTF. For the CDR3, the DNA is TGTGCCAGCAGCTTAGGGACAGACTATGGCTACACCTTC. The chain uses TRBV11-2 and TRBJ1-2, with D possibly matching TRBD1 (6 bases). The germline CDR1 and CDR2 sequences are SGHAT and FQNNGV. The CDR3 is 13 amino acids. V lost 1 base and J 3 bases, leaving 6 bases between the germline ends.

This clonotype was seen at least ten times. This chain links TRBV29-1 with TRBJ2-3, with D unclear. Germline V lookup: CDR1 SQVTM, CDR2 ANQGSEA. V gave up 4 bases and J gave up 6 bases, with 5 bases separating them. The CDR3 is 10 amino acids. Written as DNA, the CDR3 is TGCAGCGTTGTATGGGATACGCAGTATTTT. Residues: CSVVWDTQYF.

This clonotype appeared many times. CDR3 in DNA: TGTGCCAGCAGTCCGGGAAGGGCAGCCGGGGAGCTGTTTTTT. Its translation is CASSPGRAAGELFF. This chain uses TRBV27 with TRBJ2-2; tentative D call: TRBD2 (5 bases). V was cut by 5 bases and J by 6 bases, with 13 bases left in between. The CDR3 length is 14 residues. From germline, CDR1 is MNHEY and CDR2 SMNVEV (reference sequence).

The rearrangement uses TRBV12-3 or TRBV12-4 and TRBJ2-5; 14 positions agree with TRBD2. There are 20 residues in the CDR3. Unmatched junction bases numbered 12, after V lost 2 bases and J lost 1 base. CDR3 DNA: TGTGCCAGCAGTTTAAAGGCCCGGGGACTAGCGGGAGCGCGCCAAGAGACCCAGTACTTC. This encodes CASSLKARGLAGARQETQYF.

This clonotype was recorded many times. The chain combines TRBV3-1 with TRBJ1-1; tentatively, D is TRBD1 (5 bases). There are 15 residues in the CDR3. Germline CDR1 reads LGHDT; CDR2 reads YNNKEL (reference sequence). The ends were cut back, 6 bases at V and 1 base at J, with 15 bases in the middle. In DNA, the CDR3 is TGTGCCAGCAGACTTAGCGGGGGTCGGAACACTGAAGCTTTCTTT. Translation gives CASRLSGGRNTEAFF.

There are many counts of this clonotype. The CDR3, as DNA: TGTGCCATCAGGGGCGGACTAGCGGGGTCTGGAGAGCAGTTCTTC. Its protein is CAIRGGLAGSGEQFF. The chain links TRBV10-3 to TRBJ2-1; 12 positions agree with TRBD2. Trimming cost V 6 bases and J 10 bases; bases outside gene matches: 10. CDR1 and CDR2 from the germline V gene are ENHRY and SYGVKD. The CDR3 runs 15 residues.

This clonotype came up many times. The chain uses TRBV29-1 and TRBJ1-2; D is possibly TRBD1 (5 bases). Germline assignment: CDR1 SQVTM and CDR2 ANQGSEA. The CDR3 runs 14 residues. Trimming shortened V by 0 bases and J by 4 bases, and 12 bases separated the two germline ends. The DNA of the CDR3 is TGCAGCGTTGAAGATCCAGCAGGGACCTATGGCTACACCTTC. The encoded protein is CSVEDPAGTYGYTF.

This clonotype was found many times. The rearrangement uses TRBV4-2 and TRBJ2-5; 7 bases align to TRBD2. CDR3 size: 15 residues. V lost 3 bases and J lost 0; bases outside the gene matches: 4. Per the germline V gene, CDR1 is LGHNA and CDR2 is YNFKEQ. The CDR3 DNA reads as TGTGCCAGCAGCCATCGGCGGGGGAACCAAGAGACCCAGTACTTC. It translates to CASSHRRGNQETQYF.

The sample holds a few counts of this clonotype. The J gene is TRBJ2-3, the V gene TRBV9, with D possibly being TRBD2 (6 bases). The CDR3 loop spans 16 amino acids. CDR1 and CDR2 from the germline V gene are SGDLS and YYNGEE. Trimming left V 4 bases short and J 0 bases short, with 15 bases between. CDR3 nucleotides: TGTGCCAGCAGCTTAGCGACTAGGTCAAGCACAGATACGCAGTATTTT. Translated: CASSLATRSSTDTQYF.

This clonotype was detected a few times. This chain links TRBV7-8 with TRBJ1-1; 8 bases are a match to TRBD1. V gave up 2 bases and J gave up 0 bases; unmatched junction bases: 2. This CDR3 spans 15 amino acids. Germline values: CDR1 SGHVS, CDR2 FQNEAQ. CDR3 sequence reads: CASSLQGAVNTEAFF. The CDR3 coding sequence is TGTGCCAGCAGCTTACAGGGGGCGGTGAACACTGAAGCTTTCTTT.

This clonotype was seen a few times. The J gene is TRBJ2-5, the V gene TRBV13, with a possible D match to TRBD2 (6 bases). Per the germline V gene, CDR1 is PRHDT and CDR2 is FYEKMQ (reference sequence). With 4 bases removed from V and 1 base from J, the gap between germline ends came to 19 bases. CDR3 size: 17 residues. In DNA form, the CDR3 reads TGTGCCAGCAGCTCATCCGGGCTAGCGTATCCCCAAGAGACCCAGTACTTC. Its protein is CASSSSGLAYPQETQYF. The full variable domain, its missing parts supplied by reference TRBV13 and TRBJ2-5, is AAGVIQSPRHLIKEKRETATLKCYPIPRHDTVYWYQQGPGQDPQFLISFYEKMQSDKGSIPDRFSAQQFSDYHSELNMSSLELGDSALYFCASSSSGLAYPQETQYFGPGTRLLVL.

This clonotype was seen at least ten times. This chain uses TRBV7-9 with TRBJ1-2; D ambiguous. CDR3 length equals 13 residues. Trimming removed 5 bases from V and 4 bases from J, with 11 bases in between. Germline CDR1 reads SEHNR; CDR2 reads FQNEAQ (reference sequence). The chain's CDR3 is CASSPQMFYGYTF. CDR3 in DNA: TGTGCCAGCAGCCCGCAGATGTTCTATGGCTACACCTTC.

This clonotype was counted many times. The CDR3 sequence: CSVVLGTTNEQFF. The CDR3, as DNA: TGCAGCGTTGTGCTGGGGACCACCAATGAGCAGTTCTTC. The V call is TRBV29-1, the J call TRBJ2-1; D might be TRBD1 or TRBD2, each matching 5 bases. The CDR3 contains 13 residues. CDR1 SQVTM and CDR2 ANQGSEA come from the germline V gene. V was trimmed by 4 bases and J by 6 bases, leaving 13 bases between them.

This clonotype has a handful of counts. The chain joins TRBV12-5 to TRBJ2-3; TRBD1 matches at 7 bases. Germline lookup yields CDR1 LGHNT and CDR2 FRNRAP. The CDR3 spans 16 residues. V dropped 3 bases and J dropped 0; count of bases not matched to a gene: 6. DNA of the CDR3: TGTGCTAGTGGTTTCTTGACAGGGCCGAGCACAGATACGCAGTATTTT. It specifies CASGFLTGPSTDTQYF.

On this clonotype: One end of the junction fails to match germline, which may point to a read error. The CDR3 DNA sequence: TGCGCCAGCAGGCAAGCCGACGGCAGTATACTTGGAAACACCATATATTTT. It translates to CASRQADGSILGNTIYF. This chain uses TRBV4-1 with TRBJ1-3; D not resolved. Per germline, CDR1 MGHRA and CDR2 YSYEKL. The CDR3 has 17 residues.

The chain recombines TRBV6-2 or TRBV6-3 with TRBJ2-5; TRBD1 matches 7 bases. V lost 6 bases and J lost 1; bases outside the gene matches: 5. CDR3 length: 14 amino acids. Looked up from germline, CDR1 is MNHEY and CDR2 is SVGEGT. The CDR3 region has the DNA TGTGCCAGCAGGACAGGGATTATCCAAGAGACCCAGTACTTC. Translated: CASRTGIIQETQYF.

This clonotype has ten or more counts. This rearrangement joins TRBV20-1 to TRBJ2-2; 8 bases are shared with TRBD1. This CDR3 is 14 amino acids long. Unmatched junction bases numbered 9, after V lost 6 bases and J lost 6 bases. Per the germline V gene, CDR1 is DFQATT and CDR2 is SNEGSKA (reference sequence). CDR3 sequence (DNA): TGCAGTGCCAAAAGGACAGGGTTGGCCGGGGAGCTGTTTTTT. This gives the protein CSAKRTGLAGELFF.